What follows are 8 T cell receptor beta chains derived from one specimen sequenced in a study of cytomegalovirus exposure and HLA in healthy donors. The PCR ran on 60 Vbeta and 13 Jbeta primers. Method: immunoSEQ multiplex PCR; TCRdb's copy keeps in-frame clones and lacks some. The sample holds over 200,000 clones, around four fifths seen once. Specimen: PBMCs. These TCRs come from a woman aged 40 to 50 in good health and CMV-seronegative.

This clone was counted only a few times. CDR3 residues: CASSSGLNTEAFF. The CDR3 DNA is TGCGCCAGCAGCTCGGGTTTGAACACTGAAGCTTTCTTT. This chain joins TRBV5-1 and TRBJ1-1; D not certain. From germline, CDR1 is SGHRS and CDR2 YFSETQ. The CDR3 runs 13 residues. V shed 3 bases and J shed 0 bases, with 6 bases lying between them.

This clone appeared once. This chain links TRBV4-3 with TRBJ2-2, with a weak D call TRBD1 (6 bases). This CDR3 contains 16 residues. Trimming shortened V by 1 base and J by 4 bases, and 13 bases separated the two germline ends. Looked up from germline, CDR1 is LGHNA and CDR2 is YSLEER. The CDR3: CASSQVAGTPTGELFF. CDR3 in DNA: TGCGCCAGCAGCCAAGTAGCCGGGACACCCACCGGGGAGCTGTTTTTT.

This chain links TRBV27 with TRBJ1-5; 8 bases fit TRBD1. Germline-derived CDR1 and CDR2 are MNHEY and SMNVEV (reference sequence). J was trimmed by 7 bases and V by 3 bases; bases with no gene match: 14. The length of the CDR3 is 17 residues. The CDR3 nucleotides are TGTGCCAGCAGTTTTGATTGGAGGACAGGGCTCCGGCAGCCCCAGCATTTT. Its protein product is CASSFDWRTGLRQPQHF.

The chain employs TRBV4-3 and TRBJ1-2; perhaps TRBD1 as D (5 bases). Trimming pared 0 bases from V and 3 bases from J, leaving 14 bases between. The CDR3 contains 16 residues. CDR1 is LGHNA and CDR2 is YSLEER in the germline V gene. DNA for the CDR3: TGCGCCAGCAGCCAAGATCGGGCAGGGTTTGACTATGGCTACACCTTC. Translated, it gives CASSQDRAGFDYGYTF.

The chain has TRBV29-1 and TRBJ2-1, with a tentative D call TRBD2 (7 bases). V was cut by 5 bases and J by 0 bases, with 11 bases left in between. CDR1 SQVTM and CDR2 ANQGSEA come from the germline V gene. The CDR3 loop spans 14 amino acids. CDR3 residues: CSVRGEGSYNEQFF. The CDR3 coding sequence is TGCAGCGTTAGGGGGGAGGGCTCCTACAATGAGCAGTTCTTC.

The chain couples TRBV7-9 to TRBJ2-1, with 8 bases that match TRBD2. CDR3 length: 16 residues. Germline loops: CDR1 SEHNR, CDR2 FQNEAQ (reference sequence). The J segment lost 7 bases and the V segment lost 4 bases, leaving 12 bases of the junction unmatched. The CDR3 protein is CASSSPWRGEVNEQFF. As DNA, the CDR3 is TGTGCCAGCAGCTCCCCTTGGCGGGGGGAGGTTAATGAGCAGTTCTTC.

A word on this clone: Other nucleotide sequences in the sample specify the same CDR3. This chain links TRBV5-1 with TRBJ2-2, with TRBD1 matching 9 bases. Germline lookup yields CDR1 SGHRS and CDR2 YFSETQ. The CDR3 runs to 15 residues. Germline trimming cut 0 bases from V and 6 bases from J; bases unmatched to any gene: 3. CDR3: CASSLGRTGAGELFF. For the CDR3, the DNA is TGCGCCAGCAGCTTGGGCCGGACAGGGGCCGGGGAGCTGTTTTTT.

This clone showed up just a few times. Different DNA sequences within this sample yield the same CDR3. This chain links TRBV30 with TRBJ1-3; no clear D gene. V lost 0 bases, J lost 1 base, and 13 bases lay in between. The CDR3 length is 16 residues. The germline gives CDR1 GTSNPN, CDR2 SVGIG (reference sequence). Here the CDR3 DNA reads TGTGCCTGGAGTGTATTGGGGAGGTTGTCTGGAAACACCATATATTTT. As protein: CAWSVLGRLSGNTIYF.